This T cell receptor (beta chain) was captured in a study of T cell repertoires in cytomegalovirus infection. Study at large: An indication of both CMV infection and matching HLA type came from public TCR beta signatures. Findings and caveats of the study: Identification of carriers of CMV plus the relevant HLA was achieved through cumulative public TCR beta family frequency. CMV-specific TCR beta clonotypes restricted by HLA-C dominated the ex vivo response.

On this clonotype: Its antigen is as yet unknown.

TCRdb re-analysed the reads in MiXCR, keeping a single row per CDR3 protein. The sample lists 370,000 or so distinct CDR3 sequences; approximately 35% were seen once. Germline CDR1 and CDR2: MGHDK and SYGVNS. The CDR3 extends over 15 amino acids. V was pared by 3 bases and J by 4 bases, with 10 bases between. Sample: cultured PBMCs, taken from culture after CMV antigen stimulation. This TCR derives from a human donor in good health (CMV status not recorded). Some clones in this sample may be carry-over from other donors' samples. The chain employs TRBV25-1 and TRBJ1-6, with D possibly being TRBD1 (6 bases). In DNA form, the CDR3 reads TGTGCCAGCAGTGACAGGGGTTGGTATAATTCACCCCTCCACTTT. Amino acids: CASSDRGWYNSPLHF.